Below are 19 T cell receptor beta chains sequenced from a single sample in a study of OX40 agonist ivuxolimab in advanced cancers. Sequencing was performed with immunoSEQ multiplex PCR; in TCRdb, only in-frame clones are kept and a portion is missing. The table lists about 62,000 clones, 79% of them singletons. The input for sequencing was CD4+ or CD8+ T cells sorted from blood, taken in a trial of the OX40 agonist ivuxolimab. Receptors were obtained from an adult with an advanced solid tumor such as melanoma, head and neck, liver or kidney cancer.

The chain combines TRBV21-1 with TRBJ2-2; TRBD2 reflects the table's D call only, with no check against the DNA. TRBV21-1 is marked as a pseudogene. There are 18 residues in the CDR3. CDR3 residues: CASSKRLAGDTNTGELFF. CDR3 in DNA: TGTGCCAGCAGCAAACGACTAGCGGGGGACACGAACACCGGGGAGCTGTTTTTT.

This chain links TRBV7-3 with TRBJ2-5, with 9 bases that match TRBD2. The V gene's germline CDR1 is SGHTA and CDR2 FQGTGA. This CDR3 comprises 15 residues. The V segment lost 5 bases and the J segment 5 bases; nucleotides outside the gene matches: 9. The CDR3 DNA is TGTGCCAGCAGCCCAGGGACTAGCTCCGAGGAGACCCAGTACTTC. Amino acids: CASSPGTSSEETQYF.

This chain links TRBV5-4 with TRBJ2-1; TRBD2 matches at 11 bases. The trim removed 3 bases at V and 5 bases at J, leaving 7 bases unmatched. CDR1 is SGHNT and CDR2 is YYREEE in the germline V gene (reference sequence). This CDR3 region has 16 residues. The CDR3 loop is CASSSSGTSGNNEQFF. CDR3 coding DNA: TGTGCCAGCAGCTCATCCGGGACTAGCGGAAACAATGAGCAGTTCTTC.

The V and J genes are TRBV5-1 and TRBJ2-7; D uncertain. Trimming took off 1 base at V and 4 bases at J, with 6 bases between the two ends. The CDR3 totals 12 residues. Germline CDR1 SGHRS, CDR2 YFSETQ. DNA for the CDR3: TGCGCCAGCAGCTTGACTCTGTACGAGCAGTACTTC. It codes for CASSLTLYEQYF.

This clone was counted only a few times. This chain links TRBV7-9 with TRBJ1-1; no firm D call. The length of the CDR3 is 12 residues. The germline V gene encodes CDR1 SEHNR and CDR2 FQNEAQ (reference sequence). V was clipped by 7 bases and J by 1 base, with 7 bases between them. The CDR3, as DNA: TGTGCCAGCATCGGGCGGAACACTGAAGCTTTCTTT. This codes for CASIGRNTEAFF.

Regarding this clone: The CDR3 does not end in the conserved phenylalanine or tryptophan, so this is likely a read error. The chain is built from TRBV4-3 and TRBJ1-1, with D unclear. Germline CDR1 LGHNA, CDR2 YSLEER. The CDR3 consists of 15 residues. V lost 1 base and J lost 1, with 10 bases in between. This CDR3 is CASSQVGLSNTEAFL. DNA for the CDR3: TGCGCCAGCAGCCAAGTCGGCCTCTCGAACACTGAAGCTTTCCTT.

The rearrangement links TRBV5-6 to TRBJ1-6, with D tentatively TRBD1 (6 bases). The CDR3 has 15 residues. Germline V gives CDR1 SGHDT, CDR2 YYEEEE. Trimming took off 4 bases at V and 6 bases at J, with 14 bases between the two ends. The CDR3 region has the DNA TGTGCCAGCAGCCGCAGGGGCGTCTCTAATTCACCCCTCCACTTT. Amino acid sequence: CASSRRGVSNSPLHF.

V is TRBV2 and J is TRBJ1-1; D remains ambiguous. The CDR3 contains 13 residues. Germline CDR1 reads SNHLY; CDR2 reads FYNNEI. V was pared by 0 bases and J by 6 bases, with 8 bases between. The CDR3 reads CASSEASRPEAFF. DNA of the CDR3: TGTGCCAGCAGTGAAGCCTCTCGCCCTGAAGCTTTCTTT.

The genes are TRBV6-4 and TRBJ2-1, with D possibly being TRBD1 (5 bases). The CDR3 is made up of 15 amino acids. Germline V gene lookup returns CDR1 MRHNA and CDR2 SNTAGT. Trimming took off 0 bases at V and 6 bases at J, with 12 bases between the two ends. CDR3 nucleotides: TGTGCCAGCAGTGACTCTAGTGGGGCGGTCAATGAGCAGTTCTTC. It codes for CASSDSSGAVNEQFF.

The V and J genes are TRBV4-3 and TRBJ2-1, with 9 bases aligning to TRBD1. CDR1 is LGHNA and CDR2 is YSLEER in the germline V gene. J was trimmed by 9 bases and V by 1 base; bases with no gene match: 4. CDR3 length equals 14 residues. The CDR3 reads CASSQGTGVPEQFF. DNA for the CDR3: TGCGCCAGCAGCCAAGGGACAGGGGTACCTGAGCAGTTCTTC.

The chain recombines TRBV9 with TRBJ2-7; D is uncertain. Looked up from germline, CDR1 is SGDLS and CDR2 is YYNGEE. Trimming took off 0 bases at V and 0 bases at J, with 7 bases between the two ends. The CDR3 sequence is 14 residues long. CDR3 coding DNA: TGTGCCAGCAGCGTAGGGGCCTACTCCTACGAGCAGTACTTC. This sequence encodes CASSVGAYSYEQYF.

The chain carries TRBV5-4 and TRBJ1-1, with 7 bases fitting TRBD1. V was pared by 3 bases and J by 3 bases, with 5 bases of the junction left unmatched. This CDR3 is 14 amino acids long. Germline assignment: CDR1 SGHNT and CDR2 YYREEE (reference sequence). CDR3: CASSSTGNYTEAFF. The CDR3 coding sequence is TGTGCCAGCAGCTCGACAGGGAACTACACTGAAGCTTTCTTT. The variable domain in full, with the rest retrieved from reference TRBV5-4 and TRBJ1-1, is ETGVTQSPTHLIKTRGQQVTLRCSSQSGHNTVSWYQQALGQGPQFIFQYYREEENGRGNFPPRFSGLQFPNYSSELNVNALELDDSALYLCASSSTGNYTEAFFGQGTRLTVV.

V gene TRBV6-7 combines with J gene TRBJ2-1, with D perhaps being TRBD1 or TRBD2 (7 bases each). TRBV6-7 is identified as an open reading frame with a role that is uncertain. The CDR3 has 17 residues. Trimming removed 5 bases at V and 9 bases at J, with 26 bases between. CDR3 loop: CASSRLGQLSGSGEQFF. The CDR3 DNA reads as TGTGCCAGCAGTAGGCTGGGACAGCTTAGCGGGTCTGGTGAGCAGTTCTTC.

The rearrangement uses TRBV28 and TRBJ2-3, with unresolved D. Between the trimmed V and J ends, which lost 6 bases and 2 bases, there was a span of 18 bases. Germline loops: CDR1 MDHEN, CDR2 SYDVKM. The CDR3 is made up of 16 amino acids. The CDR3 loop reads CASRSPTTPFTDTQYF. The CDR3, as DNA: TGTGCCAGCAGGTCACCGACGACGCCCTTCACAGATACGCAGTATTTT.

The table lists this clone with a count of one. This chain joins TRBV9 and TRBJ2-3, with no clear D. Trimming left V 3 bases short and J 0 bases short, with 5 bases between. This CDR3 is 13 amino acids long. Germline assignment: CDR1 SGDLS and CDR2 YYNGEE. The CDR3 DNA follows: TGTGCCAGCAGCGCCGTAAGCACAGATACGCAGTATTTT. This translates into CASSAVSTDTQYF.

This chain joins TRBV5-1 and TRBJ2-3, with D maybe TRBD2 (6 bases). CDR1 and CDR2 from the germline V gene are SGHRS and YFSETQ. The CDR3 spans 16 residues. V was cut by 4 bases and J by 2 bases, with 17 bases left in between. The CDR3 coding sequence is TGCGCCAGCAGCCGTCGACTAGAGGGAAACACAGATACGCAGTATTTT. Translating it yields CASSRRLEGNTDTQYF.

The V gene is TRBV30, the J gene TRBJ1-2; D is unclear. The CDR3 contains 15 residues. V lost 2 bases and J 0 bases, leaving 13 bases between the germline ends. The germline V gene has CDR1 GTSNPN and CDR2 SVGIG (reference sequence). CDR3 protein: CAWSSVSSANYGYTF. The DNA of the CDR3 is TGTGCCTGGAGTTCGGTGTCAAGTGCTAACTATGGCTACACCTTC.

The rearrangement links TRBV6-1 to TRBJ1-2; D not resolved. This CDR3 spans 13 amino acids. CDR1 is MNHNS and CDR2 is SASEGT in the germline V gene. Trimming shortened V by 3 bases and J by 4 bases, and 9 bases separated the two germline ends. The CDR3 DNA reads as TGTGCCAGCAGTGAGCCAGGCTTCTATGGCTACACCTTC. Encoded protein: CASSEPGFYGYTF.

This chain uses TRBV2 with TRBJ2-1; the D gene could be TRBD1 or TRBD2 (5 bases each). Germline values: CDR1 SNHLY, CDR2 FYNNEI. This CDR3 spans 15 amino acids. V was shortened by 4 bases and J by 3 bases, with 13 bases between the two germline ends. The CDR3 DNA reads TGTGCCAGCAGTGTAGGGGACCTCGGCTACAATGAGCAGTTCTTC. Its protein is CASSVGDLGYNEQFF.